A selection of T cell receptor beta chains follows, all from one sample in a study of early T cells in non-severe SARS-CoV-2 infection. TCRdb re-analysed the 5' RACE reads in MiXCR, keeping a single row per CDR3 protein. The profile shows 88,000 or so distinct CDR3 sequences, approximately 15% of them singletons. The source material was whole blood. The receptors were sampled from an adult who was a healthcare worker with PCR-confirmed SARS-CoV-2 infection or an uninfected control (not recorded which). CDR3s include the opening cysteine and the closing phenylalanine or tryptophan. Each record gives: V gene, J gene, clone size, D gene, CDR3 DNA, CDR3 protein. A D gene is named only where the DNA matches it firmly. Clone sizes are given selectively: once, few, many, or a class where the clone is expanded.

TRBV6-6	TRBJ2-7	.	.	TGTGCCAGCAGTCTGGACGGGACCTACGAGCAGTACTTC	CASSLDGTYEQYF
TRBV7-8	TRBJ2-7	once	TRBD2	TGTGCCAGCAGTCGTATAGCGGGAGGCGCGGGGGCCTACGAGCAGTACTTC	CASSRIAGGAGAYEQYF
TRBV19	TRBJ2-1	.	TRBD2	TGTGCCAGTGTAGCGGGAGAGAGCTACAATGAGCAGTTCTTC	CASVAGESYNEQFF
TRBV7-8	TRBJ1-3	few	.	TGTGCCAGCAGCTCAATTAGGTGGGGATACGGCTCTGGAAACACCATATATTTT	CASSSIRWGYGSGNTIYF
TRBV20-1	TRBJ1-6	.	.	TGCAGTGCTAGAACAGGGCTTCATAATTCACCCCTCCACTTT	CSARTGLHNSPLHF
TRBV19	TRBJ2-6	few	.	TGTGCCAGTAGTCGGGAGTTATCTGGGGCCAACGTCCTGACTTTC	CASSRELSGANVLTF
TRBV7-9	TRBJ2-7	few	.	TGTGCCAGCAGCTTCTTGGAGGGACCCTACGAGCAGTACTTC	CASSFLEGPYEQYF
TRBV4-3	TRBJ2-7	few	.	TGCGCCAGCAGCCAAGATCGGTTTGGGACGACGGCGCAGTACTTC	CASSQDRFGTTAQYF
TRBV30	TRBJ2-5	few	.	TGTGCCTGGAGTGTGCAAGGGACTGAGACCCAGTACTTC	CAWSVQGTETQYF
TRBV28	TRBJ2-2	.	.	TGTGCCAGCAGTTTCGAGGGGATCCCCGGGGAGCTGTTTTTT	CASSFEGIPGELFF
TRBV7-9	TRBJ1-1	many	.	TGTGCCAGCAGCTTAGTACAGGAAAACACTGAAGCTTTCTTT	CASSLVQENTEAFF
TRBV6-1	TRBJ2-4	.	.	TGTGCCAGCACTCAGGGAAACATTCAGTACTTC	CASTQGNIQYF
TRBV7-9	TRBJ2-1	many	TRBD1	TGTGCCAGCAGGCCGACAGGGGATGGTGAGCAGTTCTTC	CASRPTGDGEQFF